The 27 T cell receptor beta chains in this list originate from one sample, sequenced in a study of identical twins. Each CDR3 protein gets one entry after TCRdb re-called the 5' RACE reads with MiXCR. This sample has approximately 150,000 distinct CDR3 sequences, with under 4.5% found just once. Sequencing was performed on memory T cells sorted from blood. All receptors come from a man between 18 and 29 years old in good health.

Ten or more counts support this clonotype. The chain links TRBV29-1 to TRBJ2-3; no clear D. The germline gives CDR1 SQVTM, CDR2 ANQGSEA. Trimming stripped 6 bases from V and 1 base from J, with 14 bases between. The length of the CDR3 is 14 residues. Here the CDR3 DNA reads TGCAGCGTGGACGACGTTGATGGCACAGATACGCAGTATTTT. Amino acids: CSVDDVDGTDTQYF.

This clonotype was counted many times. V gene TRBV10-3 combines with J gene TRBJ2-1; possible D gene TRBD2, 5 bases. This CDR3 has 17 residues. Trimming cost V 3 bases and J 0 bases, with 15 bases left between them. Germline lookup yields CDR1 ENHRY and CDR2 SYGVKD. CDR3 protein: CAISDWEMVSSYNEQFF. Here the CDR3 DNA reads TGTGCCATCAGTGATTGGGAGATGGTTAGCTCCTACAATGAGCAGTTCTTC.

This clonotype was counted ten times or more. The gene calls are TRBV15 and TRBJ2-5; TRBD1 might be the D (5 bases). Trimming removed 2 bases from V and 2 bases from J, with 21 bases in between. Germline CDR1 is LNHNV and CDR2 is YYDKDF (reference sequence). CDR3 length: 18 amino acids. The CDR3 region has the DNA TGTGCCACCAGCAGAAATGCCGGGTCTGGGGCCCGACAAGAGACCCAGTACTTC. Residues: CATSRNAGSGARQETQYF. The whole variable domain, filled in from reference TRBV15 and TRBJ2-5, reads DAMVIQNPRYQVTQFGKPVTLSCSQTLNHNVMYWYQQKSSQAPKLLFHYYDKDFNNEADTPDNFQSRRPNTSFCFLDIRSPGLGDTAMYLCATSRNAGSGARQETQYFGPGTRLLVL.

This clonotype showed up many times. The chain joins TRBV6-1 to TRBJ1-6; a weak D match, TRBD1 (5 bases). The CDR3 extends over 14 amino acids. V was shortened by 1 base and J by 9 bases, with 10 bases between the two germline ends. Germline V gives CDR1 MNHNS, CDR2 SASEGT. The CDR3 DNA reads TGTGCCAGCAGTGAAGTGGGGGTAACTTCACCCCTCCACTTT. This gives the protein CASSEVGVTSPLHF.

The chain uses TRBV5-1 and TRBJ2-1; a possible D gene is TRBD2 (6 bases). V lost 2 bases and J lost 12, with 21 bases in between. This CDR3 is 15 amino acids long. Germline-derived CDR1 and CDR2 are SGHRS and YFSETQ. The DNA for the CDR3 is TGCGCCAGCAGCTTAGACGGGAGCCCCCGCGCCGCGCAGTTCTTC. This sequence encodes CASSLDGSPRAAQFF.

There are many counts of this clonotype. The rearrangement joins TRBV20-1 to TRBJ2-3; possibly TRBD1 or TRBD2 for D (5 bases each). V was clipped by 5 bases and J by 9 bases, with 12 bases between them. Per germline, CDR1 DFQATT and CDR2 SNEGSKA (reference sequence). CDR3 length equals 11 residues. The chain's CDR3 is CSAGTGGTQYF. CDR3 bases: TGCAGTGCTGGGACCGGCGGGACGCAGTATTTT.

The V gene is TRBV4-1, the J gene TRBJ2-1; the D gene is possibly TRBD2 (6 bases). CDR1 is MGHRA and CDR2 is YSYEKL in the germline V gene. The V end was cut by 4 bases, the J end by 5 bases, with 12 bases between. The CDR3 has 14 residues. The DNA for the CDR3 is TGCGCCAGCAGCCCCGGACTATTGGACAATGAGCAGTTCTTC. This translates into CASSPGLLDNEQFF.

This clonotype was counted at least ten times. The genes are TRBV11-1 and TRBJ2-4; 12 nucleotides match TRBD1. With 9 bases clipped from V and 0 bases from J, the junction kept 12 bases outside the gene matches. This CDR3 is built from 18 residues. From germline, CDR1 is SGHAT and CDR2 FQDESV (reference sequence). The DNA for the CDR3 is TGTGCCAGTCAAATTCCGGGACAGGGGGCCGAAGCCAAAAACATTCAGTACTTC. Amino acid sequence: CASQIPGQGAEAKNIQYF.

This clonotype came up many times. Compared with germline, one end of the junction differs, possibly owing to a read error. This sequence joins TRBV7-2 and TRBJ2-5; 9 bases fit TRBD1. The length of the CDR3 is 13 residues. Germline V CDR1 and CDR2: SGHTA, FQGNSA. CDR3 in DNA: TGTGCCAGCAGCTCCCCGGGACAGGGTACCGGGGTTTTC. This translates into CASSSPGQGTGVF. Full variable domain (missing parts from reference TRBV7-2 and TRBJ2-5): GAGVSQSPSNKVTEKGKDVELRCDPISGHTALYWYRQSLGQGLEFLIYFQGNSAPDKSGLPSDRFSAERTGGSVSTLTIQRTQQEDSAVYLCASSSPGQGTGVFGPGTRLLVL.

This clonotype occurred many times. The rearrangement links TRBV12-3 or TRBV12-4 to TRBJ2-5, with 8 bases aligning to TRBD1. The CDR3 runs 14 residues. J gave up 1 base and V 5 bases, and 3 bases lay outside the gene matches. In nucleotides, the CDR3 is TGTGCCAGCAGTGGGACAGGACGCCAAGAGACCCAGTACTTC. It translates to CASSGTGRQETQYF.

This clonotype was found many times. This chain links TRBV5-1 with TRBJ1-2; D is ambiguous. Trimming cost V 0 bases and J 6 bases, with 12 bases left between them. CDR1 SGHRS and CDR2 YFSETQ come from the germline V gene. The CDR3 totals 14 residues. The CDR3 DNA is TGCGCCAGCAGCTTGGACGGAGCGGGAGATGGCTACACCTTC. This gives the protein CASSLDGAGDGYTF.

This clonotype was counted ten times or more. The gene calls are TRBV7-8 and TRBJ2-4; D is ambiguous. From germline, CDR1 is SGHVS and CDR2 FQNEAQ. The CDR3 length is 16 residues. With 4 bases removed from V and 0 bases from J, the gap between germline ends came to 13 bases. The CDR3 DNA follows: TGTGCCAGCAGCTCGCAGGCTACAGTAGCCAAAAACATTCAGTACTTC. Encoded protein: CASSSQATVAKNIQYF.

This clonotype occurred many times. V gene TRBV24-1 combines with J gene TRBJ2-1, with unresolved D. The CDR3 consists of 13 residues. V was trimmed by 4 bases and J by 9 bases, leaving 12 bases between them. CDR1 and CDR2 from the germline V gene are KGHDR and SFDVKD. The chain's CDR3 is CATSDRHAVEQFF. Written as DNA, the CDR3 is TGTGCCACCAGTGACCGCCATGCGGTTGAGCAGTTCTTC.

The chain is built from TRBV29-1 and TRBJ2-3; 10 positions match TRBD1. The CDR3 spans 13 residues. Germline CDR1 is SQVTM and CDR2 is ANQGSEA. V trimming: 6 bases; J trimming: 4 bases; junction bases outside the gene matches: 4. The CDR3 here is CSVGQGLPDTQYF. The CDR3 coding sequence is TGCAGCGTGGGACAGGGGCTACCAGATACGCAGTATTTT.

This clonotype was counted many times. The chain uses TRBV29-1 and TRBJ2-1, with a tentative D call TRBD2 (6 bases). Germline V gene sequence: CDR1 SQVTM, CDR2 ANQGSEA. This CDR3 comprises 11 residues. The ends were cut back, 3 bases at V and 12 bases at J, with 12 bases in the middle. CDR3 sequence: CSVDLGRGQFF. CDR3 bases: TGCAGCGTTGATCTCGGGAGAGGGCAGTTCTTC.

This clonotype was recorded many times. The genes are TRBV14 and TRBJ2-3, with 7 positions matching TRBD1. Trimming removed 1 base from V and 0 bases from J; junction bases left unmatched: 10. The CDR3 contains 18 residues. Germline lookup yields CDR1 SGHDN and CDR2 FVKESK. The DNA for the CDR3 is TGTGCCAGCAGCCAAGCTGTCCCGGCAGGGGGAAGCACAGATACGCAGTATTTT. Translating gives CASSQAVPAGGSTDTQYF. Combining the CDR3 with reference TRBV14 and TRBJ2-3 gives the whole variable domain EAGVTQFPSHSVIEKGQTVTLRCDPISGHDNLYWYRRVMGKEIKFLLHFVKESKQDESGMPNNRFLAERTGGTYSTLKVQPAELEDSGVYFCASSQAVPAGGSTDTQYFGPGTRLTVL.

This clonotype was seen a handful of times. V and J are TRBV4-2 and TRBJ1-4; D uncertain. V was clipped by 1 base and J by 5 bases, with 14 bases between them. This CDR3 spans 16 amino acids. Looked up from germline, CDR1 is LGHNA and CDR2 is YNFKEQ. The CDR3 bases are TGTGCCAGCAGCCAAGGAAAGACTGCCTCCAATGAAAAACTGTTTTTT. This sequence encodes CASSQGKTASNEKLFF.

This clonotype was counted many times. The rearrangement uses TRBV7-9 and TRBJ1-6; no firm D call. V was pared by 5 bases and J by 0 bases, with 11 bases between. The CDR3 consists of 16 residues. CDR1 is SEHNR, CDR2 FQNEAQ, per germline (reference sequence). The CDR3 sequence: CASSPSRSSYNSPLHF. In nucleotides, the CDR3 is TGTGCCAGCAGCCCAAGTAGAAGCTCCTATAATTCACCCCTCCACTTT.

This clonotype showed up many times. The chain employs TRBV4-1 and TRBJ2-4, with D hard to call. This CDR3 has 16 residues. The V and J ends lost 3 bases and 0 bases respectively, with 12 bases between them. Germline CDR1 and CDR2: MGHRA and YSYEKL. The CDR3 spells CASSHGEGLAKNIQYF. The CDR3 nucleotides read TGCGCCAGCAGCCACGGAGAAGGGTTAGCCAAAAACATTCAGTACTTC.

This clonotype was seen many times. The genes are TRBV3-1 and TRBJ2-3; TRBD2 matches at 10 bases. The CDR3 consists of 18 residues. Germline V gene lookup returns CDR1 LGHDT and CDR2 YNNKEL (reference sequence). V was pared by 4 bases and J by 0 bases, with 10 bases of the junction left unmatched. The CDR3 DNA is TGTGCCAGCAGCCCACATCCGTTGACTAGCGGGAGCACAGATACGCAGTATTTT. Amino acids: CASSPHPLTSGSTDTQYF.

This clonotype showed up just a few times. The chain carries TRBV19 and TRBJ1-1, with TRBD1 identical over 8 bases. CDR3 length equals 16 residues. V dropped 6 bases and J dropped 1; count of bases not matched to a gene: 10. Germline lookup yields CDR1 LNHDA and CDR2 SQIVND (reference sequence). Written as DNA, the CDR3 is TGTGCCAGTAGCCTCAACACCGGGACAGGGAACACTGAAGCTTTCTTT. Protein sequence: CASSLNTGTGNTEAFF. Looking up the rest from reference TRBV19 and TRBJ1-1 gives the full variable domain: DGGITQSPKYLFRKEGQNVTLSCEQNLNHDAMYWYRQDPGQGLRLIYYSQIVNDFQKGDIAEGYSVSREKKESFPLTVTSAQKNPTAFYLCASSLNTGTGNTEAFFGQGTRLTVV.

This clonotype was found many times. The genes are TRBV20-1 and TRBJ2-5, with 10 bases fitting TRBD2. The CDR3 is 14 amino acids. Germline trimming cut 4 bases from V and 5 bases from J; bases unmatched to any gene: 7. CDR1 is DFQATT, CDR2 SNEGSKA, per germline (reference sequence). The CDR3 coding sequence is TGCAGTGCTACCCTAGCGGGAGTTCCGGAGACCCAGTACTTC. This sequence encodes CSATLAGVPETQYF.

This clonotype occurred many times. V and J are TRBV7-2 and TRBJ2-7; 11 nucleotides align to TRBD1. The CDR3 runs 15 residues. With V trimmed by 5 bases and J by 2 bases, 5 bases remained unmatched. Germline assignment: CDR1 SGHTA and CDR2 FQGNSA. As DNA, the CDR3 is TGTGCCAGCAGCCAGCGGGACAGGGGGGCCTACGAGCAGTACGTC. Amino acid sequence: CASSQRDRGAYEQYV.

This chain connects TRBV11-2 to TRBJ2-7, with a tentative D call TRBD2 (5 bases). V was cut by 4 bases and J by 6 bases, with 16 bases left in between. Germline assignment: CDR1 SGHAT and CDR2 FQNNGV. CDR3 size: 14 residues. CDR3 nucleotide sequence: TGTGCCAGCAGCTCCACACGGGGTTTTGGCGAGCAGTACGTC. It is translated as CASSSTRGFGEQYV.

The V gene is TRBV2, the J gene TRBJ2-1, with 9 bases matching TRBD2. The CDR3 is 16 residues long. The trim removed 6 bases at V and 0 bases at J, leaving 6 bases unmatched. Germline V lookup: CDR1 SNHLY, CDR2 FYNNEI. The CDR3 spells CASRARLAASYNEQFF. The CDR3 DNA is TGTGCCAGCAGAGCAAGACTAGCGGCCTCCTACAATGAGCAGTTCTTC. The whole variable domain, remainder taken from reference TRBV2 and TRBJ2-1, is EPEVTQTPSHQVTQMGQEVILRCVPISNHLYFYWYRQILGQKVEFLVSFYNNEISEKSEIFDDQFSVERPDGSNFTLKIRSTKLEDSAMYFCASRARLAASYNEQFFGPGTRLTVL.

This clonotype was seen ten or more times. The genes are TRBV12-3 or TRBV12-4 and TRBJ2-3; D is uncertain. V shed 6 bases and J shed 0 bases, with 10 bases lying between them. The CDR3 is 14 amino acids. For the CDR3, the DNA is TGTGCCAGCAGGCTGAGTTCTAGCACAGATACGCAGTATTTT. The encoded protein is CASRLSSSTDTQYF.

This clonotype has a count of ten or more. The rearrangement links TRBV15 to TRBJ2-1; D is perhaps TRBD1 or TRBD2 (6 bases each). V was shortened by 4 bases and J by 4 bases, with 14 bases between the two germline ends. CDR3 length equals 15 residues. CDR1 and CDR2 from the germline V gene are LNHNV and YYDKDF (reference sequence). The CDR3, as DNA: TGTGCCACCAGCACATACGGGGGCAAATACAATGAGCAGTTCTTC. Its protein is CATSTYGGKYNEQFF.